This TCR beta chain appears in the sequencing data of a study of blood T cells in healthy people across ages. About the study: About one barcoded beta molecule per two T cells came from capture by template switching.

As concerns this clonotype: Its antigen is not known.

Primers used in a second PCR of about 6 to 11 cycles were a sample-barcoded 5' primer and a J-beta primer mix. TCRdb reprocessed the 5' RACE reads via MiXCR and lists one record per CDR3 protein. The sample lists more than 650,000 distinct CDR3 sequences, approximately 22% occurring once. Overall study findings and caveats: Since the PBMCs were unsorted, naive and antigen-experienced cells could not be conclusively compared. Underestimates were what the diversity estimates from one million T cells were considered to be.

This TCR derives from a man aged 65 to 85 in good health. The sample comprised blood.

Here the CDR3 reads CASSVGPRGLLETQYF. For the CDR3, the DNA is TGTGCCAGCAGCGTAGGCCCCAGGGGGCTCCTCGAGACCCAGTACTTC. The rearrangement links TRBV9 to TRBJ2-5; the match to TRBD1 covers 8 bases. The CDR3 is 16 amino acids. Germline V gene lookup returns CDR1 SGDLS and CDR2 YYNGEE. Unmatched junction bases numbered 9, after V lost 0 bases and J lost 5 bases.